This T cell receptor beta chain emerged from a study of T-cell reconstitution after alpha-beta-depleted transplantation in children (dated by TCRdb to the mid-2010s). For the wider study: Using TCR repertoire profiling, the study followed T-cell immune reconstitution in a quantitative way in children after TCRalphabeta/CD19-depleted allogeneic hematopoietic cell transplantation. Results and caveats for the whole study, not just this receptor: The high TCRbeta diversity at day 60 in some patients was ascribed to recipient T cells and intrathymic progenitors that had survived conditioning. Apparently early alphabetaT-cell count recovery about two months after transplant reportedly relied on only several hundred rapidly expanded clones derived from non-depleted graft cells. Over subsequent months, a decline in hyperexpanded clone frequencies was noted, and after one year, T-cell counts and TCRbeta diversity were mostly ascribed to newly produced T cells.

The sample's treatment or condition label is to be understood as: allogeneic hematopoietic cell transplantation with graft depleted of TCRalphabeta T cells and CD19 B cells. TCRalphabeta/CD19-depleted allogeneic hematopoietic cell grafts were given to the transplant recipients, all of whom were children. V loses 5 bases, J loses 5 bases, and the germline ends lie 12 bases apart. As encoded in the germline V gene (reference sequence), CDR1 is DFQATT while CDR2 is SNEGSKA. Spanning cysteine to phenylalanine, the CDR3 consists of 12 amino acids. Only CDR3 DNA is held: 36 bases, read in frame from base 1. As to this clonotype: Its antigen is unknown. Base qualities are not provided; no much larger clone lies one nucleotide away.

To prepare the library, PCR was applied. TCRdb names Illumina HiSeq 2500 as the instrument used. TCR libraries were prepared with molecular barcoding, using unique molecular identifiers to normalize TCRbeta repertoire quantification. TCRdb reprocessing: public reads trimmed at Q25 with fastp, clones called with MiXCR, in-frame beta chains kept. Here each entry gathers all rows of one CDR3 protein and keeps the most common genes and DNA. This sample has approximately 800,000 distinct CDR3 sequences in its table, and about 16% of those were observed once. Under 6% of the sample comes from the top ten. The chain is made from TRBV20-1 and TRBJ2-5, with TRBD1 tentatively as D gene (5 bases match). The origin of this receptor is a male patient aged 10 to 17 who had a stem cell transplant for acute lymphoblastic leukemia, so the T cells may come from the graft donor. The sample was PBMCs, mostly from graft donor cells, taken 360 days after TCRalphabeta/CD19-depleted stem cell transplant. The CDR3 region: CSAPRTWETQYF. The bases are TGCAGTGCTCCTCGGACATGGGAGACCCAGTACTTC.